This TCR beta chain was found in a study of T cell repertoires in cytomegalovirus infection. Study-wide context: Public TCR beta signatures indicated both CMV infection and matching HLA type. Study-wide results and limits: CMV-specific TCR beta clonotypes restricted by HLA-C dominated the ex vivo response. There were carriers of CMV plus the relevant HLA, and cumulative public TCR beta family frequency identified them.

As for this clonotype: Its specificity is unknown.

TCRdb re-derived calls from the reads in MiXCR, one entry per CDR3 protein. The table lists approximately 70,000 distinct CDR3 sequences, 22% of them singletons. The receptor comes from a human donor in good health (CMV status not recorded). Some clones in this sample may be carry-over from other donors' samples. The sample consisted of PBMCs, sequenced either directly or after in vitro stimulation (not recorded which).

DNA for the CDR3: TGCAGCGTGCGCGGCAGCTCCTACGAGCAGTACTTC. It is translated as CSVRGSSYEQYF. The rearrangement uses TRBV29-1 and TRBJ2-7; D is unclear. V dropped 6 bases and J dropped 0 bases, with 9 bases sitting between them. The CDR3 covers 12 residues. The germline V gene has CDR1 SQVTM and CDR2 ANQGSEA.